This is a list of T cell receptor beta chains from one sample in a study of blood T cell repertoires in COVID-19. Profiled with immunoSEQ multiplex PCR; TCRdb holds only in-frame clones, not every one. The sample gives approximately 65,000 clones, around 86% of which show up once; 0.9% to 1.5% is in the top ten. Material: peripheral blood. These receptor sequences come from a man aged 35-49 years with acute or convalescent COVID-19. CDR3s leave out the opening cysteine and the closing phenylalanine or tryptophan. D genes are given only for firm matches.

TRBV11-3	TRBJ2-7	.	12	ASSLDRGSYEQY
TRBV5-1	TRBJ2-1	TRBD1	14	ASSRLGTGVGDEQF
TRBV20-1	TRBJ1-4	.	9	SAKTGEKLF
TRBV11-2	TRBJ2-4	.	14	ASSSWGDLAKNIQY
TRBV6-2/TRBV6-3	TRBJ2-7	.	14	ASSYSTRVGLYEQY
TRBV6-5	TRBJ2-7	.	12	ASTEPIGPYEQY
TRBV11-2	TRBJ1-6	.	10	ASSLADSPLH
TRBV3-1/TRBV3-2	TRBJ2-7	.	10	ASSQESDEQY
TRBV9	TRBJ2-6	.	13	ASSVGTMGANVLT
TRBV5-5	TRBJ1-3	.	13	ASSLMPGVGNTIY
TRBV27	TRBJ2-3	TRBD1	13	ASRRDLTGADTQY
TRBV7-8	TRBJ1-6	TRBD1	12	ASTKGQRNSPLH
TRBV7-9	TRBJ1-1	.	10	ASSLGEGEAF
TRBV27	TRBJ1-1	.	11	ASSTEGGRKAF
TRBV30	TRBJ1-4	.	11	AWSRGTDEKLF
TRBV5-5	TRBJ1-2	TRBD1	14	ASSLEGGQGNYGYT